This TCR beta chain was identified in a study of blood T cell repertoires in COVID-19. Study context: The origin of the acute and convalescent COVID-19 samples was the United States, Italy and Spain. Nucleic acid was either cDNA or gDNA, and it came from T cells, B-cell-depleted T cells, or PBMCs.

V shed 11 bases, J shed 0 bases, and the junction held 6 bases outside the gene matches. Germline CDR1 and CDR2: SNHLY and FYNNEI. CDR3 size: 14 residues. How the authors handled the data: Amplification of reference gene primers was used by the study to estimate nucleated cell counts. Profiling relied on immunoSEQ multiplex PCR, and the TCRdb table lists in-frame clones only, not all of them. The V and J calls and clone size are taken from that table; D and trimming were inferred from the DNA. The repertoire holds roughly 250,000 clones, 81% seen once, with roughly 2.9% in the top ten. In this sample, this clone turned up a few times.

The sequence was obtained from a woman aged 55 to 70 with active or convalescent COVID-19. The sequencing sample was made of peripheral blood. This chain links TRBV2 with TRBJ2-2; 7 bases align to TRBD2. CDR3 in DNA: TGTGCCGGTCGTGGGGGGGCGAACACCGGGGAGCTGTTTTTT. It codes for CAGRGGANTGELFF.